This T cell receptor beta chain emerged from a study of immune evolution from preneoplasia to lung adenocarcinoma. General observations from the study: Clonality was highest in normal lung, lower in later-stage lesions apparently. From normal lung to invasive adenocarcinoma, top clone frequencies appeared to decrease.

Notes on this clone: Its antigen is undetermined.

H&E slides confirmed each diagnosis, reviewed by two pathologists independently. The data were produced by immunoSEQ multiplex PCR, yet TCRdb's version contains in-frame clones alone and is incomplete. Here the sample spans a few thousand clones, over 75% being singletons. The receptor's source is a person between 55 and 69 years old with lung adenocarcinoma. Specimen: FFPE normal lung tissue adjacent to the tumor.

The CDR3 here is CASLRSGPNNEQFF. CDR3 sequence (DNA): TGTGCCAGTCTCCGTTCGGGACCCAACAATGAGCAGTTCTTC. The chain employs TRBV27 and TRBJ2-1, with D perhaps being TRBD1 or TRBD2 (5 bases each). Germline V CDR1 and CDR2: MNHEY, SMNVEV (reference sequence). The ends were cut back, 9 bases at V and 5 bases at J, with 17 bases in the middle. The CDR3 loop spans 14 amino acids.